This T cell receptor beta chain was sequenced in a study of CD8 T cells in ankylosing spondylitis. This clonotype was detected a few times. The CDR3 has 17 residues. Germline V CDR1 and CDR2: LGHNA, YNFKEQ. V lost 4 bases, J lost 4 bases, and 5 bases stayed unmatched. Each CDR3 protein gets one entry after TCRdb re-called the 5' RACE reads with MiXCR. The sample lists about 360,000 distinct CDR3 sequences, roughly 20% seen once, with under 15% in the top ten. This receptor was taken from a male donor with ankylosing spondylitis or in good health (not recorded which). The sample was blood, either unsorted or a sorted T cell fraction (not recorded which). This sequence joins TRBV4-2 and TRBJ2-1, with 15 bases that match TRBD2. The CDR3 sequence is CASSLGTSGGPYNEQFF. In DNA form, the CDR3 reads TGTGCCAGCAGCCTCGGGACTAGCGGGGGGCCTTACAATGAGCAGTTCTTC.